This T cell receptor (beta chain) appears in the sequencing data of a study of blood T cells in healthy people across ages. Through a sample-barcoded 5' primer and a J-beta primer mix, a second PCR was run for about 6 to 11 cycles. One entry per CDR3 protein results from TCRdb running MiXCR on the 5' RACE reads. Of about 970,000 distinct CDR3 sequences listed, just over 50% are singletons. The CDR3 has 17 amino acids. Germline CDR1 and CDR2: LNHDA and SQIVND (reference sequence). Unmatched junction bases numbered 11, after V lost 4 bases and J lost 0 bases. Source material: blood. This receptor was obtained from a woman aged 55-69 years in good health. The chain couples TRBV19 to TRBJ1-2, with TRBD1 identical over 7 bases. CDR3 residues: CASSTGTAESANYGYTF. DNA for the CDR3: TGTGCCAGTAGTACTGGGACAGCTGAGTCGGCTAACTATGGCTACACCTTC.